The next 8 T cell receptor beta chains were all read from a single sample in a study of tumor-infiltrating lymphocytes in glioblastoma multiforme. TCRB libraries came from RNA via three nested multiplex PCR rounds. TCRdb independently ran MiXCR on the multiplex PCR reads; one entry per CDR3 protein. The sample has approximately 20,000 distinct CDR3 sequences; around 68% are singletons. The specimen was peripheral blood. These TCRs come from a male donor with glioblastoma.

This clonotype occurred once. The V gene is TRBV29-1, the J gene TRBJ2-1; TRBD2 aligns across 11 bases. The CDR3 runs to 15 residues. V shed 7 bases and J 7 bases; nucleotides not matched to a gene: 12. Germline CDR1 reads SQVTM; CDR2 reads ANQGSEA. In DNA, the CDR3 is TGCAGCGCGACATTAGCGGGAGGGCCCGTAAATGAGCAGTTCTTC. Translation: CSATLAGGPVNEQFF.

This clonotype was observed many times. The DNA for the CDR3 is TGCAGTGCGGCTCAGGGAGATGGGGCCAACGTCCTGACTTTC. Translation: CSAAQGDGANVLTF. V and J are TRBV20-1 and TRBJ2-6; D is possibly TRBD1 or TRBD2 (5 bases each). This CDR3 has 14 residues. Between the trimmed V and J ends, which lost 6 bases and 3 bases, there was a span of 12 bases. Germline lookup yields CDR1 DFQATT and CDR2 SNEGSKA (reference sequence).

Regarding this clonotype: With a much larger clone just one base away, this may be a read error. The chain uses TRBV5-1 and TRBJ2-2, with D possibly matching TRBD1 (5 bases). Germline lookup yields CDR1 SGHRS and CDR2 YFSETQ. The CDR3 length is 11 residues. Trimming took off 6 bases at V and 6 bases at J, with 6 bases between the two ends. CDR3 protein: CASMGPGELFF. CDR3 DNA: TGCGCCAGCATGGGGCCCGGGGAGCTGTTTTTT.

The genes are TRBV5-6 and TRBJ2-3; D call uncertain. Trimming pared 0 bases from V and 0 bases from J, leaving 8 bases between. Looked up from germline, CDR1 is SGHDT and CDR2 is YYEEEE. CDR3 length equals 15 residues. CDR3 region: CASSLVLISTDTQYF. In DNA, the CDR3 is TGTGCCAGCAGCTTGGTCTTGATCAGCACAGATACGCAGTATTTT.

V usage is TRBV20-1 and J usage is TRBJ1-6, with 9 bases that match TRBD1. Germline V gene sequence: CDR1 DFQATT, CDR2 SNEGSKA (reference sequence). CDR3 length: 13 amino acids. The DNA for the CDR3 is TGCAGCACCTCGACAGGGGGGAATTCACCCCTCCACTTT. Residues: CSTSTGGNSPLHF.

In regard to this clonotype: Sequence at one end of the junction differs from germline and may be a read error. This rearrangement joins TRBV20-1 to TRBJ2-7; D could derive from TRBD1 or TRBD2 (5 bases each). The V gene's germline CDR1 is DFQATT and CDR2 SNEGSKA (reference sequence). This CDR3 has 14 residues. CDR3 region: CSATRDPGVYEQYF. DNA of the CDR3: TGCAGTGCTACCCGGGACCCTGGGGTTTACGAACAGTACTTC.

There are many counts of this clonotype. The chain employs TRBV29-1 and TRBJ2-7; 7 bases are a match to TRBD1. This CDR3 spans 13 amino acids. Trimming at V came to 4 bases and at J to 4 bases, leaving 7 bases not matched to a gene. Germline values: CDR1 SQVTM, CDR2 ANQGSEA. The chain's CDR3 is CSVASRGQYEQYF. As DNA, the CDR3 is TGCAGCGTTGCAAGTAGGGGGCAGTACGAGCAGTACTTC.

This clonotype was picked up many times. The rearrangement uses TRBV2 and TRBJ2-7; tentatively, D is TRBD1 (6 bases). V gave up 7 bases and J gave up 10 bases, with 20 bases separating them. CDR1 is SNHLY and CDR2 is FYNNEI in the germline V gene. This CDR3 contains 13 residues. CDR3 DNA sequence: TGTGCCAGCACCGGACAGACACAAACGGACCAGTACTTC. It codes for CASTGQTQTDQYF.